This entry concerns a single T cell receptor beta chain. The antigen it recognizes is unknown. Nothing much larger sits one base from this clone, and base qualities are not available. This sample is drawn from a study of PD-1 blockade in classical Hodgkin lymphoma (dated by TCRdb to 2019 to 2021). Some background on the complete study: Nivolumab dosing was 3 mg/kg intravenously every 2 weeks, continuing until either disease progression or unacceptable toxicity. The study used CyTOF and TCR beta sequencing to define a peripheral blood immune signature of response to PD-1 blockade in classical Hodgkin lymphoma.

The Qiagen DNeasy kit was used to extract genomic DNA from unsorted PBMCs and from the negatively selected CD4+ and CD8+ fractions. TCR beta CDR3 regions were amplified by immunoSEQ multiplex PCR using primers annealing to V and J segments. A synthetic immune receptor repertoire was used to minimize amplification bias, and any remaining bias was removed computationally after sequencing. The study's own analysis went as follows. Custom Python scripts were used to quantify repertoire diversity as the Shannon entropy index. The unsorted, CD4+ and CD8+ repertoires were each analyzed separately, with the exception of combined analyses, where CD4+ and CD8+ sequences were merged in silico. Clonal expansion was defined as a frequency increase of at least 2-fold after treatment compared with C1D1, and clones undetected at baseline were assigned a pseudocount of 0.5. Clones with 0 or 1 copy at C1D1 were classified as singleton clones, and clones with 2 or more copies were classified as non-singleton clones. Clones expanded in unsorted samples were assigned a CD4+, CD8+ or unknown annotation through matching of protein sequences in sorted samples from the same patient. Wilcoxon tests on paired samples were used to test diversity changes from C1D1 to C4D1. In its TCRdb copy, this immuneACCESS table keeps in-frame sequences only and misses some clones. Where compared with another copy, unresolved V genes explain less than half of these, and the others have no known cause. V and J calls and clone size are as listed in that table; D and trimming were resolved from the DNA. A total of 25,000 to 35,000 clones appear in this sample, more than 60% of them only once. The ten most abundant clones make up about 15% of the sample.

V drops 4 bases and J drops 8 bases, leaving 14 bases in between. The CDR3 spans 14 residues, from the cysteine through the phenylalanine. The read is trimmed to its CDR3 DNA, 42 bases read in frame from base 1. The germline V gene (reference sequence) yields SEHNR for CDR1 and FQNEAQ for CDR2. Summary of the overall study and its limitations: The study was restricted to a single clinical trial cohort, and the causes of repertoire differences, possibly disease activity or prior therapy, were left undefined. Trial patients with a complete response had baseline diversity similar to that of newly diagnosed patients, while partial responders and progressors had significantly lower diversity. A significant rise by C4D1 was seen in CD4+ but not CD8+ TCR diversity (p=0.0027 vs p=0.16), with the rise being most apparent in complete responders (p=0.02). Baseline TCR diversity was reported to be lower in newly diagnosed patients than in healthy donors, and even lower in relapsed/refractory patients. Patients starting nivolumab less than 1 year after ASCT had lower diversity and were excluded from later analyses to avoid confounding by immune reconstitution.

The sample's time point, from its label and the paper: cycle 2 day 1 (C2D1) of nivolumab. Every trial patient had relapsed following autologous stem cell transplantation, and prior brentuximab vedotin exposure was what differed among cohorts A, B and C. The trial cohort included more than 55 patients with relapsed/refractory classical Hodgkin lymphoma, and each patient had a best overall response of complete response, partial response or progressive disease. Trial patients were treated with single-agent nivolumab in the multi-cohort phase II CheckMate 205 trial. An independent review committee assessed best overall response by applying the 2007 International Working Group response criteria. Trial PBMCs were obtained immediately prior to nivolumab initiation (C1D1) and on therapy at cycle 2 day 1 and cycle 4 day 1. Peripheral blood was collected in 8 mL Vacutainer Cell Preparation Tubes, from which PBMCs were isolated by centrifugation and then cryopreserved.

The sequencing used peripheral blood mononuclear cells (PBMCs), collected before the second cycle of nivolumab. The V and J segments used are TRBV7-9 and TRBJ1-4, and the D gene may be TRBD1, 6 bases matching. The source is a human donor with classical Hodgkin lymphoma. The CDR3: CASSYRQDQEKLFF. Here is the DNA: TGTGCCAGCAGCTACAGACAGGATCAGGAAAAACTGTTTTTT.